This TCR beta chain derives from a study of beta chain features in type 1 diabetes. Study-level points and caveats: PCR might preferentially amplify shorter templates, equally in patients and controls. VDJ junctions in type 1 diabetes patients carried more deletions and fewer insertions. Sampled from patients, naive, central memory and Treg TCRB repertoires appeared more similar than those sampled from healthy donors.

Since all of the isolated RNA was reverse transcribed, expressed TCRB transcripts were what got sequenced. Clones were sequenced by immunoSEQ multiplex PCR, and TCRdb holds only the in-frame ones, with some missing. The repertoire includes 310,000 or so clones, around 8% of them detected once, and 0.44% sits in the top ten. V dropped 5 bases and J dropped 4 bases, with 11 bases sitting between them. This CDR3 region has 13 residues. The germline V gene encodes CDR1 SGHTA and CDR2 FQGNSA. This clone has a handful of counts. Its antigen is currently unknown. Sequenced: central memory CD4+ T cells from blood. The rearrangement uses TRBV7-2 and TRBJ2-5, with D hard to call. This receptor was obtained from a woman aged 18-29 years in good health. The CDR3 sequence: CASSPRERETQYF. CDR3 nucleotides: TGTGCCAGCAGCCCTAGGGAACGAGAGACCCAGTACTTC.